The source of this T cell receptor (beta chain) is a study of cytomegalovirus exposure and HLA in healthy donors. On the study more broadly: The roughly 110 validation repertoires were reported in a later analysis to have been generated on the same platform as the roughly 670 first-cohort repertoires. Study conclusions and caveats: Subsequent analysis revealed that first-cohort TCR clusters tended to co-occur in the 130 or so validation repertoires. Cytomegalovirus-associated TCR beta chains were listed, numbering 164.

A remark on this clone: Its antigen is not known.

TCRdb keeps only in-frame clones here, not all; method: immunoSEQ multiplex PCR. The table has roughly 52,000 clones, roughly 93% seen once. The CDR3 consists of 14 residues. Germline values: CDR1 SNHLY, CDR2 FYNNEI. V shed 6 bases and J shed 10 bases, with 18 bases lying between them. The donors were part of the validation cohort of around 110 subjects. That cohort was separate from the first cohort, which comprised fewer than 800 subjects. The V call is TRBV2, the J call TRBJ2-2; no firm D call. Sequencing used PBMCs. The receptor was derived from a woman aged 18-29 years in good health and CMV-seropositive. CDR3 sequence (DNA): TGTGCCAGCAGGAAAGGTCCGGAGAGTGCGGAGCTGTTTTTT. As protein: CASRKGPESAELFF.